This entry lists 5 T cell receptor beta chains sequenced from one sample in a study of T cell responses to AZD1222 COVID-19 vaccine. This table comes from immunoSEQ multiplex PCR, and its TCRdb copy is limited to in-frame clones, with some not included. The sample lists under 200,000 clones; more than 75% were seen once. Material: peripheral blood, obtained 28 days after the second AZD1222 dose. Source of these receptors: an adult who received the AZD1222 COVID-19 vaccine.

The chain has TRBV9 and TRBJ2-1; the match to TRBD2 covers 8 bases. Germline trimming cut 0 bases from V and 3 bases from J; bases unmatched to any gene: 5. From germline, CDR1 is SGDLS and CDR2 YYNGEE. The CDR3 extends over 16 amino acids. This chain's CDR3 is CASSVVGGLGYNEQFF. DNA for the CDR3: TGTGCCAGCAGCGTAGTGGGGGGACTAGGCTACAATGAGCAGTTCTTC.

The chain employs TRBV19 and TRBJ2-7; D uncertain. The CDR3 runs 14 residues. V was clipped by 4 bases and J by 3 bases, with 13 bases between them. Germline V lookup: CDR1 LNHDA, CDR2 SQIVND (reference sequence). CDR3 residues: CASSTRLSFYEQYF. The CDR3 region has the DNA TGTGCCAGTAGTACCCGACTCAGCTTCTACGAGCAGTACTTC.

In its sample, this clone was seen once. This CDR3 is CASTNGAGPNEKLFF. In nucleotides, the CDR3 is TGTGCCAGCACCAACGGTGCAGGGCCTAATGAAAAACTGTTTTTT. The chain links TRBV28 to TRBJ1-4; maybe TRBD1 (5 bases). CDR1 is MDHEN and CDR2 is SYDVKM in the germline V gene. V lost 7 bases, J lost 3 bases, and 15 bases lay in between. The length of the CDR3 is 15 residues.

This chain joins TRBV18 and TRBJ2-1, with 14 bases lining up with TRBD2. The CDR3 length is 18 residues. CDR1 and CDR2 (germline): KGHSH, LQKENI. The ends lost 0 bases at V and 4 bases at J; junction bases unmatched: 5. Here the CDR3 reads CASSPPRGLAGEYNEQFF. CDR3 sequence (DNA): TGTGCCAGCTCACCACCGAGGGGACTAGCGGGAGAATACAATGAGCAGTTCTTC.

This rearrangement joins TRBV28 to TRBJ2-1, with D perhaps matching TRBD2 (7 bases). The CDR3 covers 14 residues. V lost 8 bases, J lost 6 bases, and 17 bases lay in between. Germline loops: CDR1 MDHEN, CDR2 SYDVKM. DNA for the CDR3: TGTGCCAGCGTAGGGGGGGCCGGCCGCAATGAGCAGTTCTTC. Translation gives CASVGGAGRNEQFF.